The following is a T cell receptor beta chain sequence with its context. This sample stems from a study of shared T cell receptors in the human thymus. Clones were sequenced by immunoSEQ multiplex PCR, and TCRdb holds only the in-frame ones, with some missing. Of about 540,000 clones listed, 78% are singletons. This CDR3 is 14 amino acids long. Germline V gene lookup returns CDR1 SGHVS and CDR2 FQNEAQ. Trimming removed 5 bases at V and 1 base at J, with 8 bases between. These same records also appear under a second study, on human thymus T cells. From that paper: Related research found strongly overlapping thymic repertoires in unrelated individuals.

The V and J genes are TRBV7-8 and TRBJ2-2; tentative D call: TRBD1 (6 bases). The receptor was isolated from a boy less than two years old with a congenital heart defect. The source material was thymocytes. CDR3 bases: TGTGCCAGCAGCCCCAGGGGGAACACCGGGGAGCTGTTTTTT. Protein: CASSPRGNTGELFF.